This T cell receptor (beta chain) was sequenced in a study of cytomegalovirus exposure and HLA in healthy donors. The wider study: There were 90 million to 130 million unique TCR beta sequences, drawn from about 200 million T cells, in an earlier analysis.

Regarding this clone: The antigen remains undetermined.

V lost 9 bases and J lost 5; bases outside the gene matches: 3. CDR1 and CDR2 from the germline V gene are MNHEY and SMNVEV (reference sequence). This CDR3 has 14 residues. Notes on the study in general: An ancestry cluster, one associated with Asian ancestry, reportedly showed fewer N-insertions than the 666-donor mean in a later analysis. Generally TCR sequences proved uncommon, though certain public TCRs appeared in numerous donors.

The primer mix had 60 Vbeta and 13 Jbeta primers. Sequencing was performed with immunoSEQ multiplex PCR; in TCRdb, only in-frame clones are kept and a portion is missing. The sample consists of under 200,000 clones, around 77% of them appearing once. This TCR was recovered from a woman in her twenties or thirties in good health and CMV-seropositive. The chain couples TRBV27 to TRBJ2-2; 13 bases line up with TRBD2. The sample was PBMCs. CDR3 nucleotides: TGTGCCAGTGGACTAGCGGGAGATACCGGGGAGCTGTTTTTT. Translated: CASGLAGDTGELFF.